This T cell receptor beta chain stems from a study of T cells after somatic rescue of genetic block. Repertoires were generated with immunoSEQ multiplex PCR, while TCRdb's copy carries only in-frame clones and drops some. Seen here are 15,000 or so clones, 65% to 75% observed once, and the top ten hold 14%. CDR1 SGHVS and CDR2 FQNEAQ come from the germline V gene. The CDR3 sequence is 15 residues long. Trimming removed 3 bases from V and 7 bases from J; junction bases left unmatched: 6. The chain has TRBV7-8 and TRBJ2-1; 10 bases map to TRBD2. The origin of this receptor is a boy between 10 and 17 years old. Sequencing was done on a sample of peripheral blood mononuclear cells (PBMCs). The CDR3 DNA follows: TGTGCCAGCAGCTTCCTAGCGGGAGTAGGTAATGAGCAGTTCTTC. Protein product: CASSFLAGVGNEQFF. Looking up the rest from reference TRBV7-8 and TRBJ2-1 gives the full variable domain: GAGVSQSPRYKVAKRGQDVALRCDPISGHVSLFWYQQALGQGPEFLTYFQNEAQLDKSGLPSDRFFAERPEGSVSTLKIQRTQQEDSAVYLCASSFLAGVGNEQFFGPGTRLTVL.